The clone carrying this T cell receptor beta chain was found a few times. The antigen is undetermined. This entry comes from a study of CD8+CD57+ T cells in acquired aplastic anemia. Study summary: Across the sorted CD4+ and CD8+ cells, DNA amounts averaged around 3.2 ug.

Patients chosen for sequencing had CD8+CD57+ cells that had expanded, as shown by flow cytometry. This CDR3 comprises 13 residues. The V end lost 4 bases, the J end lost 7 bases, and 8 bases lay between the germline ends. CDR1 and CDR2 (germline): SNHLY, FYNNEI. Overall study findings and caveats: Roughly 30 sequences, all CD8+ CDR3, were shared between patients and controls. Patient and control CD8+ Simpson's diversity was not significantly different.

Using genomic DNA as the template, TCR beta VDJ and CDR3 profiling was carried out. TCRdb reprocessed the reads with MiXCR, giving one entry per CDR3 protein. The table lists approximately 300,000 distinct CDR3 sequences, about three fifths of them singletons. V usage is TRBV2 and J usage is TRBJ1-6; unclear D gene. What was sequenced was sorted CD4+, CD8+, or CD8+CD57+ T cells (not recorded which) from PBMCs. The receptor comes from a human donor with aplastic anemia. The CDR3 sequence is CASSALPNSPLHF. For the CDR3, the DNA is TGTGCCAGCAGTGCGCTTCCGAATTCACCCCTCCACTTT.